The 28 T cell receptor beta chains listed next were all sequenced from one sample in a study of T-cell reconstitution after alpha-beta-depleted transplantation in children. The library targeted TCRbeta and was prepared with unique molecular identifiers. TCRdb re-analysed the PCR reads in MiXCR, keeping a single row per CDR3 protein. The top ten hold 12% to 15% of the sample, which has around 490,000 distinct CDR3 sequences, 9.5% to 12% seen once. The material was PBMCs, mostly from graft donor cells, obtained 180 days after TCRalphabeta/CD19-depleted stem cell transplant. Receptors originate from a female patient between 2 and 15 years old who had a stem cell transplant for aplastic anemia, so the T cells may come from the graft donor.

This clonotype has only a few counts. The chain carries TRBV5-1 and TRBJ2-7, with D tentatively TRBD1 (5 bases). Germline CDR1 SGHRS, CDR2 YFSETQ. V lost 2 bases and J 0 bases, leaving 6 bases between the germline ends. This CDR3 has 13 amino acids. The CDR3 DNA sequence: TGCGCCAGCAGCTTTCAGGGCTCCTACGAGCAGTACTTC. Its protein product is CASSFQGSYEQYF.

Points on this clonotype: With a much larger clone just one base away, this may be a read error. The chain employs TRBV29-1 and TRBJ1-3; the D gene is possibly TRBD1 (5 bases). This CDR3 is 15 amino acids long. Germline V lookup: CDR1 SQVTM, CDR2 ANQGSEA. The CDR3 loop reads CSVERGVGPGDTIYF. In nucleotides, the CDR3 is TGCAGCGTTGAGAGGGGAGTTGGGCCTGGAGACACCATATATTTT.

This clonotype was detected only a few times. The J gene is TRBJ1-4, the V gene TRBV21-1; the D call in the table, TRBD1, was not verified against the DNA. TRBV21-1 is termed a pseudogene. This CDR3 spans 16 amino acids. CDR3 sequence: CAIPSPPGQGNEKLFF. Here the CDR3 DNA reads TGTGCCATCCCCTCGCCCCCGGGACAGGGAAATGAAAAACTGTTTTTT.

This clonotype was observed many times. The DNA of the CDR3 is TGTGCCAGCAGCTTAGTTTCCAGCACTGAAGCTTTCTTT. Its protein is CASSLVSSTEAFF. The chain has TRBV13 and TRBJ1-1; D is ambiguous. From germline, CDR1 is PRHDT and CDR2 FYEKMQ (reference sequence). The CDR3 runs 13 residues. Trimming stripped 1 base from V and 4 bases from J, with 7 bases between.

CDR3 nucleotide sequence: TGTGCCAGCAGCCCTTCCCTACAGGGCCCCTACGAGCAGTACGTC. Protein: CASSPSLQGPYEQYV. The chain couples TRBV7-9 to TRBJ2-7, with a weak D call TRBD1 (6 bases). CDR3 size: 15 residues. V lost 5 bases, J lost 2 bases, and 16 bases lay in between. Looked up from germline, CDR1 is SEHNR and CDR2 is FQNEAQ (reference sequence).

CDR3 sequence (DNA): TGCAGTGCTAGTCTATTAACGGGACAACAACCCTACGAGCAGTACTTC. Encoded protein: CSASLLTGQQPYEQYF. The J gene is TRBJ2-7, the V gene TRBV20-1; possibly TRBD1 for D (6 bases). Trimming cost V 3 bases and J 2 bases, with 20 bases left between them. Germline CDR1 DFQATT, CDR2 SNEGSKA (reference sequence). This CDR3 contains 16 residues.

This clonotype came up a few times. The chain joins TRBV4-3 to TRBJ1-5, with D maybe TRBD1 (6 bases). CDR3 length: 16 amino acids. V shed 0 bases and J shed 3 bases, with 12 bases lying between them. Looked up from germline, CDR1 is LGHNA and CDR2 is YSLEER. CDR3 loop: CASSQDVRGHNQPQHF. CDR3 in DNA: TGCGCCAGCAGCCAAGACGTGCGGGGACACAATCAGCCCCAGCATTTT.

This clonotype was recorded a few times. The J gene is TRBJ2-1, the V gene TRBV12-5; no clear D gene. The CDR3 totals 11 residues. V was pared by 4 bases and J by 8 bases, with 6 bases between. From germline, CDR1 is LGHNT and CDR2 FRNRAP. The CDR3, as DNA: TGTGCTAGTGGTTCACCCGATGAGCAGTTCTTC. The encoded protein is CASGSPDEQFF.

In this sample, this clonotype turned up many times. The genes are TRBV5-1 and TRBJ2-7, with 7 positions matching TRBD2. The CDR3 consists of 17 residues. J lost 6 bases, V lost 7 bases, and 22 bases had no gene match. Germline V gene sequence: CDR1 SGHRS, CDR2 YFSETQ. The CDR3 DNA sequence: TGCGCCAGCCGATTCGATCGAGCGGGGACCCTAATTGGCGAGCAGTACTTC. It codes for CASRFDRAGTLIGEQYF.

Only a few counts were recorded for this clonotype. The V gene is TRBV28, the J gene TRBJ2-1; 11 bases line up with TRBD2. The CDR3 runs 18 residues. CDR1 is MDHEN and CDR2 is SYDVKM in the germline V gene. Trimming took 4 bases from V and 3 from J; bases not matched to a gene: 11. For the CDR3, the DNA is TGTGCCAGCAGTTCACAGCATCTGACTAGCGGGGACTACAATGAGCAGTTCTTC. This gives the protein CASSSQHLTSGDYNEQFF.

This clonotype was counted only a few times. The V gene is TRBV27, the J gene TRBJ1-5; tentative D call: TRBD1 (5 bases). Per germline, CDR1 MNHEY and CDR2 SMNVEV (reference sequence). This CDR3 is 13 amino acids long. The germline V and J ends were trimmed by 2 bases and 9 bases, with 11 bases remaining between them. For the CDR3, the DNA is TGTGCCAGCAGTTTAAAAGGGGCCAGGCCCCAGCATTTT. Protein: CASSLKGARPQHF.

The sample holds one count of this clonotype. The genes are TRBV19 and TRBJ2-3, with 11 bases that match TRBD2. Unmatched junction bases numbered 8, after V lost 4 bases and J lost 2 bases. The CDR3 runs to 17 residues. Germline V gene lookup returns CDR1 LNHDA and CDR2 SQIVND (reference sequence). The CDR3 DNA reads as TGTGCCAGTAGTAATCCCCGACTAGCGGGATCCACAGATACGCAGTATTTT. It translates to CASSNPRLAGSTDTQYF. The complete variable domain, with remaining parts taken from reference TRBV19 and TRBJ2-3, reads DGGITQSPKYLFRKEGQNVTLSCEQNLNHDAMYWYRQDPGQGLRLIYYSQIVNDFQKGDIAEGYSVSREKKESFPLTVTSAQKNPTAFYLCASSNPRLAGSTDTQYFGPGTRLTVL.

The CDR3 spells CIILGGDGYTF. The CDR3 DNA reads as TGCATCATCCTAGGGGGCGATGGCTACACCTTC. This chain links TRBV29-1 with TRBJ1-2, with 7 positions matching TRBD1. CDR1 and CDR2 (germline): SQVTM, ANQGSEA. This CDR3 is built from 11 residues. The whole variable domain, filled in from reference TRBV29-1 and TRBJ1-2, reads SAVISQKPSRDICQRGTSLTIQCQVDSQVTMMFWYRQQPGQSLTLIATANQGSEATYESGFVIDKFPISRPNLTFSTLTVSNMSPEDSSIYLCIILGGDGYTFGSGTRLTVV.

This chain connects TRBV6-1 to TRBJ2-6; D tentatively reads TRBD1 or TRBD2 (5 bases each). The V gene's germline CDR1 is MNHNS and CDR2 SASEGT. V was cut by 3 bases and J by 0 bases, with 12 bases left in between. This CDR3 is built from 17 residues. Written as DNA, the CDR3 is TGTGCCAGCAGTGATACGGGACGGCCCTCTGGGGCCAACGTCCTGACTTTC. Its protein is CASSDTGRPSGANVLTF.

As to this clonotype: The conserved phenylalanine or tryptophan is not found at the CDR3 terminus, so this likely reflects a read error. It is unclear where the CDR3 begins or ends on the DNA, so no DNA is shown, and the CDR3 is as TCRdb lists it. J is TRBJ1-4 and V is TRBV6-4. The CDR3 comprises 8 residues, both ends counted. Looked up from germline, CDR1 is MRHNA and CDR2 is SNTAGT. CDR3: CASRSTFG.

This clonotype occurred many times. The chain employs TRBV7-8 and TRBJ1-3; D might be TRBD1 (5 bases). V was shortened by 1 base and J by 4 bases, with 11 bases between the two germline ends. The CDR3 contains 15 residues. Germline CDR1 is SGHVS and CDR2 is FQNEAQ. Here the CDR3 DNA reads TGTGCCAGCAGCTTAGACCGGCCAGGGGGAAACACCATATATTTT. This translates into CASSLDRPGGNTIYF.

The J gene is TRBJ2-5, the V gene TRBV28; 10 positions match TRBD2. Trimming at V came to 6 bases and at J to 1 base, leaving 14 bases not matched to a gene. In germline, CDR1 is MDHEN, CDR2 SYDVKM. This CDR3 region has 18 residues. DNA of the CDR3: TGTGCCAGCAGCTTGGGGACTAGCGACACCGCACTCCAAGAGACCCAGTACTTC. Translation gives CASSLGTSDTALQETQYF.

The CDR3 nucleotides read TGTGCCAGCAGTTTCTCTATCCCTGGGGCCAACGTCCTGACTTTC. Protein product: CASSFSIPGANVLTF. This sequence joins TRBV6-2 or TRBV6-3 and TRBJ2-6; D call uncertain. Germline V CDR1 and CDR2: MNHEY, SVGEGT. CDR3 length: 15 residues. Trimming pared 4 bases from V and 2 bases from J, leaving 9 bases between.

The genes are TRBV5-4 and TRBJ1-1, with 7 positions matching TRBD1. The CDR3 length is 13 residues. Trimming took 0 bases from V and 8 from J; bases not matched to a gene: 4. CDR1 and CDR2 from the germline V gene are SGHNT and YYREEE (reference sequence). The CDR3 bases are TGTGCCAGCAGCTTGGCCAGGGGGGAGGAAGCTTTCTTT. Residues: CASSLARGEEAFF.

This clonotype has only a few counts. This sequence joins TRBV5-5 and TRBJ1-3; tentatively, D is TRBD1 (5 bases). CDR1 is SGHKS and CDR2 is YYEKEE in the germline V gene (reference sequence). Trimming removed 3 bases from V and 3 bases from J, with 10 bases in between. The CDR3 has 14 amino acids. The CDR3 DNA is TGTGCCAGCAGCTACCAGGGTTTTGGAAACACCATATATTTT. Protein sequence: CASSYQGFGNTIYF.

This clonotype came up a few times. The CDR3 here is CASSLGHTLQGLEQYV. The CDR3 region has the DNA TGTGCCAGCAGCTTAGGACATACCCTACAGGGCTTGGAGCAGTACGTC. The chain couples TRBV7-2 to TRBJ2-7, with TRBD1 as a possible D gene (6 bases). Germline V CDR1 and CDR2: SGHTA, FQGNSA. Trimming removed 1 base from V and 7 bases from J, with 20 bases in between. This CDR3 is built from 16 residues.

There are a few counts of this clonotype. The V gene is TRBV12-3 or TRBV12-4, the J gene TRBJ1-1, with 10 bases lining up with TRBD1. The CDR3 length is 18 residues. The V gene end was trimmed by 6 bases and the J gene end by 1 base; junction bases not matched to a gene: 14. The CDR3 protein is CASSPHGGTGARNTEAFF. The CDR3 DNA follows: TGTGCCAGCAGCCCTCACGGAGGGACAGGGGCCAGGAACACTGAAGCTTTCTTT.

V usage is TRBV28 and J usage is TRBJ2-7; TRBD1 matches 8 bases. Trimming cost V 4 bases and J 9 bases; bases outside gene matches: 11. CDR1 MDHEN and CDR2 SYDVKM come from the germline V gene. The CDR3 is 14 amino acids. Here the CDR3 reads CASSYRTGTGGQYF. In DNA form, the CDR3 reads TGTGCCAGCAGTTATCGGACAGGGACCGGCGGGCAGTACTTC.

This clonotype came up many times. This rearrangement joins TRBV28 to TRBJ1-5, with 9 bases lining up with TRBD1. With 3 bases clipped from V and 5 bases from J, the junction kept 8 bases outside the gene matches. In germline, CDR1 is MDHEN, CDR2 SYDVKM. The CDR3 extends over 16 amino acids. The CDR3 nucleotides read TGTGCCAGCAGTTTTCCCTTCCGGGACAGGGATCAGCCCCAGCATTTT. The encoded protein is CASSFPFRDRDQPQHF. Variable domain in full (rest from reference TRBV28 and TRBJ1-5): DVKVTQSSRYLVKRTGEKVFLECVQDMDHENMFWYRQDPGLGLRLIYFSYDVKMKEKGDIPEGYSVSREKKERFSLILESASTNQTSMYLCASSFPFRDRDQPQHFGDGTRLSIL.

This clonotype was seen only a few times. This chain connects TRBV18 to TRBJ2-4, with D hard to call. V was trimmed by 3 bases and J by 0 bases, leaving 9 bases between them. CDR3 length: 15 residues. Germline CDR1 KGHSH, CDR2 LQKENI. The CDR3 DNA reads TGTGCCAGCTCACCGTTGAAGGTAGCCAAAAACATTCAGTACTTC. Its protein is CASSPLKVAKNIQYF. The whole variable domain, filled in from reference TRBV18 and TRBJ2-4, reads NAGVMQNPRHLVRRRGQEARLRCSPMKGHSHVYWYRQLPEEGLKFMVYLQKENIIDESGMPKERFSAEFPKEGPSILRIQQVVRGDSAAYFCASSPLKVAKNIQYFGAGTRLSVL.

The chain employs TRBV27 and TRBJ2-7, with 8 bases lining up with TRBD1. The trim removed 6 bases at V and 3 bases at J, leaving 10 bases unmatched. Germline V gene lookup returns CDR1 MNHEY and CDR2 SMNVEV (reference sequence). This CDR3 is built from 15 residues. DNA of the CDR3: TGTGCCAGCAGCCCGACAGGGGCTGGGATCTACGAGCAGTACTTC. This codes for CASSPTGAGIYEQYF.

This clonotype was counted many times. The chain couples TRBV29-1 to TRBJ1-5; 8 nucleotides line up with TRBD1. This CDR3 is 14 amino acids long. The trim removed 6 bases at V and 2 bases at J, leaving 6 bases unmatched. CDR1 is SQVTM, CDR2 ANQGSEA, per germline. In nucleotides, the CDR3 is TGCAGCGTAGCCGACAGGGGCGGCAATCAGCCCCAGCATTTT. Encoded protein: CSVADRGGNQPQHF.

V usage is TRBV25-1 and J usage is TRBJ2-5; tentatively, D is TRBD2 (7 bases). Germline CDR1 MGHDK, CDR2 SYGVNS. With 2 bases removed from V and 4 bases from J, the gap between germline ends came to 11 bases. This CDR3 is built from 14 residues. The CDR3 protein is CASSEQGGGETQYF. The DNA for the CDR3 is TGTGCCAGCAGTGAACAGGGAGGGGGAGAGACCCAGTACTTC.